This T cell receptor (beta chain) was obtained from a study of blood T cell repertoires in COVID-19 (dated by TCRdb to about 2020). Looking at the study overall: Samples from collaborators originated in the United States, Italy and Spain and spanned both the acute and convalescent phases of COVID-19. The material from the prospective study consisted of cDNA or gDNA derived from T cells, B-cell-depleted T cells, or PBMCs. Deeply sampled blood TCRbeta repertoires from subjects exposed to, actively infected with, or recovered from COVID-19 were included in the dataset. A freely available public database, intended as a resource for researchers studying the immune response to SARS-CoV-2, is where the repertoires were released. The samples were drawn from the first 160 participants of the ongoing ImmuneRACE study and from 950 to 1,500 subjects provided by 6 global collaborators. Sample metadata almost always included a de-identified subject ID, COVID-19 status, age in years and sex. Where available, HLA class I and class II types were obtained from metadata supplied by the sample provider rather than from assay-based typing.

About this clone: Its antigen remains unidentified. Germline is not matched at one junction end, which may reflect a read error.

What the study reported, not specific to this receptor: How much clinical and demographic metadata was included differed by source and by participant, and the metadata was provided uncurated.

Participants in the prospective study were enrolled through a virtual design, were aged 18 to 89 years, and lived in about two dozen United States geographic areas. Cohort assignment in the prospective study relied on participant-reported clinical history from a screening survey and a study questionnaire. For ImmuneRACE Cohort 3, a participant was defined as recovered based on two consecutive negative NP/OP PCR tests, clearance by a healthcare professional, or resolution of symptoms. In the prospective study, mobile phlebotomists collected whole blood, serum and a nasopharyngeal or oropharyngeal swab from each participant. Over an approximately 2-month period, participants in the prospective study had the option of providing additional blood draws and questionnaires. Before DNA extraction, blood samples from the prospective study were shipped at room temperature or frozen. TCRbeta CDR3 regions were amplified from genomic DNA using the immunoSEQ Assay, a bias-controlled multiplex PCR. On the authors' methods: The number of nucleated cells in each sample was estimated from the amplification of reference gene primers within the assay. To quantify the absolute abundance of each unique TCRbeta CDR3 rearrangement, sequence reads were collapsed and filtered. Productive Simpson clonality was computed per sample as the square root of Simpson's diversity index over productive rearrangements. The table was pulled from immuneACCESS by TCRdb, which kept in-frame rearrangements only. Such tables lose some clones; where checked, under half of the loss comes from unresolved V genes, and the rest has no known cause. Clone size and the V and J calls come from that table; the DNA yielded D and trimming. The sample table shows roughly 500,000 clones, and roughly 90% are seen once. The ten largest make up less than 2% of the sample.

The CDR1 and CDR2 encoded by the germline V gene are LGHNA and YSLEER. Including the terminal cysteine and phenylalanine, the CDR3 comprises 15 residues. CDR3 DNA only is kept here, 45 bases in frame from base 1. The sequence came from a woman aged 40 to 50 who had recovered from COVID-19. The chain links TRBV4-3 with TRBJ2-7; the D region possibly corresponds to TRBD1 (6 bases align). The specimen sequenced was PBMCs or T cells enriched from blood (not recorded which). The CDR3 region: CASRQGATGSYEQYF. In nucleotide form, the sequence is TGCGCCAGCAGACAAGGCGCGACAGGCTCCTACGAGCAGTACTTC.